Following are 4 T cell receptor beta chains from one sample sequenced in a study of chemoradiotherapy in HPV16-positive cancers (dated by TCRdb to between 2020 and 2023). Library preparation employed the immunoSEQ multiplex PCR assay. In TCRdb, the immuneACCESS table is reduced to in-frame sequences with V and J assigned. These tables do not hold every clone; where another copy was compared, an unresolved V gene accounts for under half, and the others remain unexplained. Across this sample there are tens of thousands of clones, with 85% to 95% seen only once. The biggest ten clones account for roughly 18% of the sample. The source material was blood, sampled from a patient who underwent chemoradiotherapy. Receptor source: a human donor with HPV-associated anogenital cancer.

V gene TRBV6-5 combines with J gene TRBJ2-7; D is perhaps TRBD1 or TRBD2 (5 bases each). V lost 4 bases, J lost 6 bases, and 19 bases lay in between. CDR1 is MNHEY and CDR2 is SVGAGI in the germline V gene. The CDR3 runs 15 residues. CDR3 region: CASSFRGDTLLEQYF. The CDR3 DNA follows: TGTGCCAGCAGTTTCAGAGGGGATACCCTACTCGAGCAGTACTTC.

The CDR3 DNA is TGTGCCAGCAGCTTAGATTCAACGGGAAGCGGGAGACCCTACGAGCAGTACTTC. Translated: CASSLDSTGSGRPYEQYF. The V and J genes are TRBV7-6 and TRBJ2-7; 8 nucleotides match TRBD2. Unmatched junction bases numbered 13, after V lost 1 base and J lost 2 bases. The CDR3 spans 18 residues. CDR1 SGHVS and CDR2 FNYEAQ come from the germline V gene.

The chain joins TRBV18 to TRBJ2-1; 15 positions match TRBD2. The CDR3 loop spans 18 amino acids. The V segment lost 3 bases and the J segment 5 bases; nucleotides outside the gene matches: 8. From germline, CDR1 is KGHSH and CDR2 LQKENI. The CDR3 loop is CASSPQGLAGGVNNEQFF. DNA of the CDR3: TGTGCCAGCTCACCGCAGGGACTAGCGGGAGGAGTAAACAATGAGCAGTTCTTC.

The CDR3 spells CASSLAGTYGYTF. The CDR3 DNA is TGTGCCAGCAGCTTAGCAGGTACCTATGGCTACACCTTC. The V and J genes are TRBV7-9 and TRBJ1-2; D is unresolved. The CDR3 has 13 amino acids. V lost 0 bases, J lost 4 bases, and 6 bases lay in between. Germline-derived CDR1 and CDR2 are SEHNR and FQNEAQ (reference sequence).